The rows below give T cell receptor beta chains drawn from one sample of a study of cytomegalovirus exposure and HLA in healthy donors. Generated by immunoSEQ multiplex PCR, the TCRdb table keeps only in-frame clones and is missing some. The profile covers 60,000 to 90,000 clones, with about 70% appearing a single time and approximately 7.6% taken by the ten largest. The sequencing sample was made of PBMCs. These receptors all come from a man aged 35 to 55 in good health and CMV-seropositive. The CDR3 runs from the conserved cysteine through the conserved F or W. The order of the fields is J gene, V gene, clone size, D gene, CDR3 protein, CDR3 DNA. D genes are given only for firm matches. Only some rows state a clone size, as once, few, many or a class for expanded clones.

>TRBJ1-1|TRBV19|.|.
CASIDTVPNTEAFF
TGTGCCAGTATCGACACCGTCCCGAACACTGAAGCTTTCTTT
>TRBJ1-5|TRBV2|once|TRBD1
CASSPGTGGNQPQHF
TGTGCCAGCAGTCCCGGGACAGGGGGGAATCAGCCCCAGCATTTT
>TRBJ1-2|TRBV6-4|.|TRBD1
CASSDGTGTYGYTF
TGTGCCAGCAGTGACGGGACAGGAACCTATGGCTACACCTTC
>TRBJ1-1|TRBV29-1|.|TRBD1
CSVDSGTANTEAFF
TGCAGCGTTGATAGTGGGACAGCGAACACTGAAGCTTTCTTT
>TRBJ1-1|TRBV30|few|.
CAWSRSLRTEAFF
TGTGCCTGGAGTCGGTCCCTGAGGACTGAAGCTTTCTTT
>TRBJ2-5|TRBV6-6|.|TRBD1
CASSYPWTGTETQYF
TGTGCCAGCAGTTACCCTTGGACAGGGACGGAGACCCAGTACTTC
>TRBJ2-5|TRBV5-1|.|TRBD1
CASSLDGQGAPGPQYF
TGCGCCAGCAGCTTGGATGGGCAGGGGGCTCCGGGACCCCAGTACTTC
>TRBJ2-5|TRBV28|.|.
CASRGEFETQYF
TGTGCCAGCAGGGGCGAGTTCGAGACCCAGTACTTC
>TRBJ2-7|TRBV6-5|.|TRBD1
CASSQGDEQYF
TGTGCCAGCAGCCAGGGGGACGAGCAGTACTTC
>TRBJ2-2|TRBV2|.|.
CASSESISRNTGELFF
TGTGCCAGCAGTGAGAGTATTAGCCGGAACACCGGGGAGCTGTTTTTT
>TRBJ2-7|TRBV29-1|.|.
CSGATGAYEQYF
TGCAGCGGAGCGACAGGCGCCTACGAGCAGTACTTC
>TRBJ1-1|TRBV5-6|.|TRBD1
CASSLVVTGLTEAFF
TGTGCCAGCAGCTTGGTTGTGACAGGGCTCACTGAAGCTTTCTTT
>TRBJ2-3|TRBV6-1|few|TRBD2
CASSADSGTTDTQYF
TGTGCCAGCAGTGCCGATAGCGGGACCACAGATACGCAGTATTTT
>TRBJ2-3|TRBV10-3|.|.
CAISELVTDTQYF
TGTGCCATCAGTGAACTAGTCACAGATACGCAGTATTTT
>TRBJ1-4|TRBV2|.|.
CASSESPRGANEKLFF
TGTGCCAGCAGTGAGTCCCCTCGGGGGGCTAATGAAAAACTGTTTTTT
>TRBJ2-3|TRBV5-4|.|.
CASSLSIGRSSTDTQYF
TGTGCCAGCAGCTTGTCCATTGGTCGGTCTAGCACAGATACGCAGTATTTT
>TRBJ1-4|TRBV5-1|.|.
CASSSSGAHNEKLFF
TGCGCCAGCAGCTCCTCAGGGGCCCATAATGAAAAACTGTTTTTT
>TRBJ1-4|TRBV5-4|few|.
CASSRKGPTVNEKLFF
TGTGCCAGCAGCCGGAAGGGGCCGACAGTTAATGAAAAACTGTTTTTT
>TRBJ1-1|TRBV4-2|few|.
CASSQDQRGAQSDEAFF
TGTGCCAGCAGCCAAGATCAGCGTGGGGCGCAGTCCGATGAAGCTTTCTTT
>TRBJ2-7|TRBV5-1|.|.
CASSLYPYSYEQYF
TGCGCCAGCAGCTTGTATCCGTACTCCTACGAGCAGTACTTC